This entry lists 26 T cell receptor beta chains sequenced from one sample in a study of blood T cell repertoires in COVID-19. Sequencing used immunoSEQ multiplex PCR; TCRdb keeps in-frame clones, though not all of them. Of hundreds of thousands of clones in the sample, almost 90% are singletons; the top ten hold about 1.7%. The source material was PBMCs or T cells enriched from blood (not recorded which). The receptors stem from a woman aged 18-29 years with acute COVID-19.

This rearrangement joins TRBV4-1 to TRBJ1-2, with 8 positions matching TRBD1. Germline V gives CDR1 MGHRA, CDR2 YSYEKL. The V and J ends lost 2 bases and 3 bases, in that order; junction bases with no gene match: 2. CDR3 size: 14 residues. The CDR3 reads CASSQQGAYYGYTF. The CDR3, as DNA: TGCGCCAGCAGCCAACAGGGGGCATACTATGGCTACACCTTC.

In this sample, this clone turned up once. J is TRBJ1-2 and V is TRBV10-2, with 8 bases fitting TRBD1. After removal of 2 bases from V and 4 bases from J, the junction contained 3 bases not matched to a gene. In germline, CDR1 is WSHSY, CDR2 SAAADI. This CDR3 is 14 amino acids long. CDR3 sequence: CASSERTGPYGYTF. The CDR3 DNA reads as TGCGCCAGCAGTGAGAGGACAGGGCCCTATGGCTACACCTTC.

V and J are TRBV18 and TRBJ2-2; D is perhaps TRBD1 (6 bases). The CDR3 extends over 15 amino acids. The V gene's germline CDR1 is KGHSH and CDR2 LQKENI. The V gene lost 2 bases and the J gene lost 6 bases, with 13 bases spanning the gap. CDR3 sequence reads: CASSPLTGTPGELFF. For the CDR3, the DNA is TGTGCCAGCTCACCATTAACAGGGACCCCCGGGGAGCTGTTTTTT.

This CDR3 is CASSVLPGTDNTEAFF. For the CDR3, the DNA is TGTGCCAGCAGCGTACTTCCAGGCACAGACAACACTGAAGCTTTCTTT. The chain recombines TRBV9 with TRBJ1-1; D is unresolved. Trimming pared 1 base from V and 2 bases from J, leaving 15 bases between. The germline V gene encodes CDR1 SGDLS and CDR2 YYNGEE. The CDR3 spans 16 residues.

The chain uses TRBV7-2 and TRBJ1-4, with D hard to call. Between the trimmed V and J ends, which lost 2 bases and 0 bases, there was a span of 7 bases. Germline assignment: CDR1 SGHTA and CDR2 FQGNSA. The CDR3 extends over 15 amino acids. The DNA for the CDR3 is TGTGCCAGCAGCTTACTAGTTGCAACTAATGAAAAACTGTTTTTT. It yields the protein CASSLLVATNEKLFF.

The V gene is TRBV7-9, the J gene TRBJ2-7, with D tentatively TRBD1 (6 bases). The germline V gene encodes CDR1 SEHNR and CDR2 FQNEAQ (reference sequence). The V end lost 2 bases, the J end lost 0 bases, and 8 bases lay between the germline ends. The CDR3 loop spans 14 amino acids. The CDR3 loop reads CASSLTGFSYEQYF. CDR3 nucleotide sequence: TGTGCCAGCAGCTTAACAGGGTTCTCCTACGAGCAGTACTTC.

The CDR3 bases are TGTGCCAGCAGGGTACTAGCGGGAGTCGGCGGGGAGCTGTTTTTT. It encodes CASRVLAGVGGELFF. This chain uses TRBV2 with TRBJ2-2; 11 bases are a match to TRBD2. The J segment lost 7 bases and the V segment lost 6 bases, leaving 7 bases of the junction unmatched. This CDR3 comprises 15 residues. Germline CDR1 is SNHLY and CDR2 is FYNNEI.

The chain carries TRBV28 and TRBJ2-7; 10 bases fit TRBD2. The CDR3 sequence is 15 residues long. Trimming took 7 bases from V and 6 from J; bases not matched to a gene: 12. CDR1 MDHEN and CDR2 SYDVKM come from the germline V gene. DNA of the CDR3: TGTGCCAGCATCCCAAGCGGGAGGGCCTTTAGCGAGCAGTACTTC. Amino acid sequence: CASIPSGRAFSEQYF. Supplemented by reference TRBV28 and TRBJ2-7, the full variable domain reads DVKVTQSSRYLVKRTGEKVFLECVQDMDHENMFWYRQDPGLGLRLIYFSYDVKMKEKGDIPEGYSVSREKKERFSLILESASTNQTSMYLCASIPSGRAFSEQYFGPGTRLTVT.

The chain links TRBV4-1 to TRBJ1-4, with no clear D. This CDR3 contains 13 residues. Germline lookup yields CDR1 MGHRA and CDR2 YSYEKL. Trimming took off 0 bases at V and 7 bases at J, with 6 bases between the two ends. The CDR3 spells CASSQDPREKLFF. CDR3 DNA sequence: TGCGCCAGCAGCCAAGATCCGCGTGAAAAACTGTTTTTT.

In regard to this clone: The junction does not match germline at one end; this may be a read error. This chain uses TRBV12-3 or TRBV12-4 with TRBJ1-2, with TRBD1 matching 11 bases. This CDR3 region has 13 residues. CDR3 region: CASSPIRTGGIPF. CDR3 nucleotides: TGTGCCAGCAGCCCTATTCGGACAGGGGGCATCCCTTTC.

This chain connects TRBV19 to TRBJ2-3, with D possibly matching TRBD2 (7 bases). The V and J ends lost 5 bases and 6 bases respectively, with 9 bases between them. The V gene's germline CDR1 is LNHDA and CDR2 SQIVND (reference sequence). The CDR3 has 12 amino acids. CDR3: CASSGGGDTQYF. CDR3 in DNA: TGTGCCAGTAGTGGGGGGGGCGATACGCAGTATTTT. The complete variable domain, with remaining parts taken from reference TRBV19 and TRBJ2-3, reads DGGITQSPKYLFRKEGQNVTLSCEQNLNHDAMYWYRQDPGQGLRLIYYSQIVNDFQKGDIAEGYSVSREKKESFPLTVTSAQKNPTAFYLCASSGGGDTQYFGPGTRLTVL.

The CDR3 DNA reads as TGTGCCAGCAGCTTAGGGGTTAGCGGTTCCTACAATGAGCAGTTCTTC. It is translated as CASSLGVSGSYNEQFF. The chain has TRBV7-9 and TRBJ2-1, with D perhaps matching TRBD2 (6 bases). The CDR3 is made up of 16 amino acids. V was cut by 1 base and J by 1 base, with 11 bases left in between. Germline assignment: CDR1 SEHNR and CDR2 FQNEAQ (reference sequence).

The count of this clone is one. V usage is TRBV25-1 and J usage is TRBJ2-1, with TRBD2 matching over 16 bases. The CDR3 is 16 residues long. CDR1 and CDR2 (germline): MGHDK, SYGVNS. J was trimmed by 8 bases and V by 7 bases; bases with no gene match: 8. CDR3: CASTPFGTSGRDEQFF. In DNA form, the CDR3 reads TGTGCCAGCACCCCGTTTGGGACTAGCGGGAGGGATGAGCAGTTCTTC.

This clone was seen once. The chain uses TRBV3-1 (or the pseudogene TRBV3-2) and TRBJ2-7, with a possible D match to TRBD1 (5 bases). This CDR3 contains 12 residues. Trimming shortened V by 3 bases and J by 12 bases, and 15 bases separated the two germline ends. CDR1 is LGHDT, CDR2 YNNKEL, per germline (reference sequence). As DNA, the CDR3 is TGTGCCAGCAGCCACCCCTTACAGGAGACGTACTTC. Protein product: CASSHPLQETYF.

The chain has TRBV20-1 and TRBJ2-1, with a tentative D call TRBD2 (6 bases). Trimming shortened V by 3 bases and J by 2 bases, and 11 bases separated the two germline ends. From germline, CDR1 is DFQATT and CDR2 SNEGSKA (reference sequence). CDR3 length equals 14 residues. The CDR3 reads CSASGASAYNEQFF. The CDR3 DNA sequence: TGCAGTGCTAGTGGGGCTAGCGCCTACAATGAGCAGTTCTTC.

Notes on this clone: Other DNA sequences from this sample encode an identical CDR3 as well. V and J are TRBV6-5 and TRBJ2-3; 10 bases match TRBD2. The CDR3 length is 15 residues. Germline CDR1 reads MNHEY; CDR2 reads SVGAGI. Germline trimming cut 6 bases from V and 6 bases from J; bases unmatched to any gene: 9. The CDR3: CASSYRLAGTDTQYF. The CDR3, as DNA: TGTGCCAGCAGCTATAGACTAGCGGGTACGGATACGCAGTATTTT.

This chain links TRBV2 with TRBJ1-2; D may be TRBD1 (6 bases). V lost 6 bases, J lost 5 bases, and 13 bases lay in between. Germline CDR1 reads SNHLY; CDR2 reads FYNNEI. This CDR3 has 13 residues. The CDR3 region is CASSAGVGYGYTF. As DNA, the CDR3 is TGTGCCAGCAGCGCAGGGGTAGGATATGGCTACACCTTC.

In its sample, this clone was seen a few times. This chain uses TRBV7-2 with TRBJ2-1; 11 nucleotides align to TRBD2. Germline CDR1 and CDR2: SGHTA and FQGNSA. The CDR3 runs 17 residues. The V gene end was trimmed by 1 base and the J gene end by 5 bases; junction bases not matched to a gene: 7. DNA of the CDR3: TGTGCCAGCAGCTTAGGCCTAGCGGGAGGAAGTAACAATGAGCAGTTCTTC. Residues: CASSLGLAGGSNNEQFF.

CDR3 amino acids: CASSIKTPGLAGATDTQYF. In DNA form, the CDR3 reads TGTGCCAGCAGTATAAAAACCCCTGGACTAGCGGGAGCCACAGATACGCAGTATTTT. The chain employs TRBV28 and TRBJ2-3, with TRBD2 matching 13 bases. With V trimmed by 5 bases and J by 2 bases, 13 bases remained unmatched. The CDR3 covers 19 residues. Per germline, CDR1 MDHEN and CDR2 SYDVKM.

The V gene is TRBV12-2, the J gene TRBJ2-7; the table's D call of TRBD1 was not tested on the DNA. TRBV12-2 is a known pseudogene. This CDR3 is built from 15 residues. The CDR3 DNA follows: TGTGCAAGTCGCTTAGCGGGGCGACAGGGTACCGAGCAGTACTTC. This sequence encodes CASRLAGRQGTEQYF.

The chain has TRBV2 and TRBJ2-7; 8 bases line up with TRBD2. Germline loops: CDR1 SNHLY, CDR2 FYNNEI. This CDR3 has 15 amino acids. Trimming cost V 6 bases and J 3 bases; bases outside gene matches: 10. The CDR3 bases are TGTGCCAGCAGAGATAGCGGGACTGGAAACTACGAGCAGTACTTC. This translates into CASRDSGTGNYEQYF.

The chain's CDR3 is CASKTGGSADTQYF. CDR3 DNA sequence: TGTGCCAGCAAAACAGGGGGTTCCGCAGATACGCAGTATTTT. The chain combines TRBV21-1 with TRBJ2-3; the table names TRBD1, a call not compared with the DNA. TRBV21-1 is tagged as a pseudogene. There are 14 residues in the CDR3.

This chain connects TRBV7-2 to TRBJ2-5; TRBD2 matches at 9 bases. CDR3 length equals 15 residues. Trimming took 5 bases from V and 2 from J; bases not matched to a gene: 6. The germline CDR1 and CDR2 sequences are SGHTA and FQGNSA. CDR3 DNA: TGTGCCAGCAGCCCGGGACTAGCCCAGCAAGAGACCCAGTACTTC. Translation gives CASSPGLAQQETQYF.

This clone was recorded only once. This chain links TRBV18 with TRBJ1-6, with 8 bases aligning to TRBD1. Germline CDR1 and CDR2: KGHSH and LQKENI. The trim removed 1 base at V and 7 bases at J, leaving 6 bases unmatched. This CDR3 spans 16 amino acids. CDR3 coding DNA: TGTGCCAGCTCACCACAGGGGACAGGCGGGAATTCACCCCTCCACTTT. It codes for CASSPQGTGGNSPLHF.

The V gene is TRBV7-8, the J gene TRBJ1-1; TRBD1 matches at 8 bases. The CDR3 is 14 amino acids. V dropped 6 bases and J dropped 1; count of bases not matched to a gene: 4. Germline V gives CDR1 SGHVS, CDR2 FQNEAQ. The CDR3 nucleotides read TGTGCCAGCAGTGGACAGGGCCGGAACACTGAAGCTTTCTTT. Its protein product is CASSGQGRNTEAFF.

The J gene is TRBJ2-7, the V gene TRBV7-8; TRBD2 matches 10 bases. J was trimmed by 1 base and V by 3 bases; bases with no gene match: 3. The germline V gene has CDR1 SGHVS and CDR2 FQNEAQ. The CDR3 extends over 15 amino acids. The CDR3 DNA reads as TGTGCCAGCAGCTTGGAGCGGGAGGGGTCCTACGAGCAGTACTTC. Protein sequence: CASSLEREGSYEQYF.